Listed below are T cell receptor beta chains from one sample, sequenced in a study of blood T cells in healthy people across ages. TCRdb recomputed calls from the 5' RACE reads with MiXCR, one row per CDR3 protein. The profile shows approximately 1,700,000 distinct CDR3 sequences, approximately 40% of them singletons. The sample was blood. These receptors were taken from a human donor in good health. The CDR3 runs from the conserved cysteine through the conserved F or W. A D gene is named only where the DNA matches it firmly. A clone size is listed for some rows: how often the clone was seen (once, few, many), or a class if it is expanded.

size: .; V: TRBV5-1; D: TRBD1; J: TRBJ1-1; CDR3: CASSPDREGEAFF; DNA: TGCGCCAGCAGCCCTGACAGGGAGGGAGAAGCTTTCTTT
size: few; V: TRBV7-2; D: TRBD2; J: TRBJ2-7; CDR3: CASSPSEISGGYEQYF; DNA: TGTGCCAGCAGCCCCAGTGAGATTAGCGGGGGGTACGAGCAGTACTTC
size: .; V: TRBV12-5; D: .; J: TRBJ2-2; CDR3: CASGFAYTGELFF; DNA: TGTGCTAGTGGTTTTGCATACACCGGGGAGCTGTTTTTT
size: .; V: TRBV11-3; D: .; J: TRBJ2-2; CDR3: CASSLLYQNTGELFF; DNA: TGTGCCAGCAGCTTGCTCTACCAGAACACCGGGGAGCTGTTTTTT
size: .; V: TRBV3-1; D: TRBD1; J: TRBJ2-1; CDR3: CASSPGDRGLGNEQFF; DNA: TGTGCCAGCAGCCCCGGGGACAGGGGGCTGGGGAATGAGCAGTTCTTC
size: .; V: TRBV20-1; D: TRBD2; J: TRBJ2-1; CDR3: CSARDPTSGGARGQFF; DNA: TGCAGTGCTAGAGATCCCACTAGCGGGGGGGCGCGCGGGCAGTTCTTC
size: .; V: TRBV6-1; D: TRBD2; J: TRBJ2-1; CDR3: CASSELVMKGLVRGNEQFF; DNA: TGTGCCAGCAGTGAACTTGTTATGAAGGGACTAGTTCGTGGAAATGAGCAGTTCTTC
size: few; V: TRBV10-3; D: .; J: TRBJ1-2; CDR3: CAISESTVGIYGYTF; DNA: TGTGCCATCAGTGAGTCGACCGTCGGAATCTATGGCTACACCTTC
size: .; V: TRBV5-5; D: .; J: TRBJ2-3; CDR3: CAGSFPRDTQYF; DNA: TGTGCCGGCAGCTTCCCAAGGGATACGCAGTATTTT
size: .; V: TRBV3-1; D: .; J: TRBJ2-5; CDR3: CASSPLTGEGQTQYF; DNA: TGTGCCAGCAGCCCCCTGACAGGGGAGGGTCAAACCCAGTACTTC